These 21 T cell receptor beta chains share one sample of origin, sequenced in a study of CD8 T cells in Susac syndrome. Random-hexamer reverse transcription was applied to roughly 0.5 to 1 ug RNA. Each CDR3 protein gets one entry after TCRdb re-called the immunoSEQ multiplex PCR reads with MiXCR. The data contain 180,000 or so distinct CDR3 sequences, about 95% of them seen just once; the ten biggest clones take up approximately 0.098%. Sequencing was performed on CD4+ T cells from PBMCs. The source is a human donor in good health.

V gene TRBV15 combines with J gene TRBJ2-6; D unresolved. This CDR3 is 16 amino acids long. Germline lookup yields CDR1 LNHNV and CDR2 YYDKDF (reference sequence). Trimming removed 0 bases at V and 0 bases at J, with 6 bases between. The DNA for the CDR3 is TGTGCCACCAGCAGAGATAGGGACTCTGGGGCCAACGTCCTGACTTTC. It yields the protein CATSRDRDSGANVLTF.

The chain couples TRBV3-1 to TRBJ1-2; 8 nucleotides agree with TRBD1. The trim removed 5 bases at V and 7 bases at J, leaving 15 bases unmatched. Germline V gives CDR1 LGHDT, CDR2 YNNKEL (reference sequence). This CDR3 is 16 amino acids long. CDR3 amino acids: CASSFGTGPAGGGYTF. The CDR3 DNA follows: TGTGCCAGCAGCTTTGGGACAGGCCCCGCTGGCGGTGGCTACACCTTC.

The rearrangement links TRBV24-1 to TRBJ2-1; 9 positions agree with TRBD1. The germline V gene has CDR1 KGHDR and CDR2 SFDVKD. V was pared by 3 bases and J by 7 bases, with 6 bases of the junction left unmatched. This CDR3 comprises 15 residues. CDR3 residues: CATSDRDRDKNEQFF. CDR3 sequence (DNA): TGTGCCACCAGTGATAGGGACAGGGATAAGAATGAGCAGTTCTTC.

This rearrangement joins TRBV2 to TRBJ2-2; 8 nucleotides align to TRBD2. Unmatched junction bases numbered 9, after V lost 3 bases and J lost 3 bases. The germline V gene has CDR1 SNHLY and CDR2 FYNNEI. The CDR3 is made up of 17 amino acids. CDR3 in DNA: TGTGCCAGCAGTGAGCTTTGGGGCGGGAGGTACACCGGGGAGCTGTTTTTT. It encodes CASSELWGGRYTGELFF.

The chain has TRBV24-1 and TRBJ2-5, with no clear D. Germline V gives CDR1 KGHDR, CDR2 SFDVKD. Trimming pared 0 bases from V and 5 bases from J, leaving 9 bases between. The CDR3 has 14 amino acids. This CDR3 is CATSDLGGRETQYF. In DNA form, the CDR3 reads TGTGCCACCAGTGATTTGGGCGGCCGGGAGACCCAGTACTTC.

The chain uses TRBV30 and TRBJ1-1; D not resolved. Germline V lookup: CDR1 GTSNPN, CDR2 SVGIG (reference sequence). The CDR3 length is 11 residues. Trimming pared 8 bases from V and 3 bases from J, leaving 10 bases between. The CDR3 DNA is TGTGCCCGTTTAGTGTACACTGAAGCTTTCTTT. This sequence encodes CARLVYTEAFF. Filled out from reference TRBV30 and TRBJ1-1, the complete variable domain reads SQTIHQWPATLVQPVGSPLSLECTVEGTSNPNLYWYRQAAGRGLQLLFYSVGIGQISSEVPQNLSASRPQDRQFILSSKKLLLSDSGFYLCARLVYTEAFFGQGTRLTVV.

The chain couples TRBV5-4 to TRBJ2-3, with TRBD2 matching 7 bases. V lost 4 bases and J lost 0; bases outside the gene matches: 11. Germline V gives CDR1 SGHNT, CDR2 YYREEE (reference sequence). This CDR3 region has 17 residues. The CDR3 nucleotides are TGTGCCAGCAGCCCCCCTCCTAGCGGTTCTAGCACAGATACGCAGTATTTT. It encodes CASSPPPSGSSTDTQYF. The whole variable domain, remainder taken from reference TRBV5-4 and TRBJ2-3, is ETGVTQSPTHLIKTRGQQVTLRCSSQSGHNTVSWYQQALGQGPQFIFQYYREEENGRGNFPPRFSGLQFPNYSSELNVNALELDDSALYLCASSPPPSGSSTDTQYFGPGTRLTVL.

V gene TRBV12-3 or TRBV12-4 combines with J gene TRBJ1-5; D ambiguous. Trimming took off 3 bases at V and 8 bases at J, with 14 bases between the two ends. CDR3 size: 14 residues. The CDR3 sequence is CASSFWASREPQHF. The CDR3 DNA sequence: TGTGCCAGCAGTTTTTGGGCGAGTCGGGAGCCCCAGCATTTT.

This rearrangement joins TRBV9 to TRBJ1-1; D gene uncertain. V dropped 4 bases and J dropped 5 bases, with 9 bases sitting between them. CDR3 length: 12 amino acids. The germline CDR1 and CDR2 sequences are SGDLS and YYNGEE. The DNA of the CDR3 is TGTGCCAGCAGCCCAGGACCTACTGAAGCTTTCTTT. Residues: CASSPGPTEAFF.

This chain links TRBV7-2 with TRBJ2-7; 12 bases align to TRBD2. The germline V gene has CDR1 SGHTA and CDR2 FQGNSA. Germline trimming cut 5 bases from V and 6 bases from J; bases unmatched to any gene: 8. The CDR3 spans 15 residues. This CDR3 reads CASSPSGLAGREQYF. CDR3 nucleotide sequence: TGTGCCAGCAGCCCATCGGGACTAGCGGGTCGCGAGCAGTACTTC.

The rearrangement joins TRBV20-1 to TRBJ2-5; D might be TRBD1 (6 bases). Germline V gene sequence: CDR1 DFQATT, CDR2 SNEGSKA (reference sequence). V was trimmed by 4 bases and J by 1 base, leaving 7 bases between them. The CDR3 length is 12 residues. The CDR3 coding sequence is TGCAGTGCTAACAGGGTCCAAGAGACCCAGTACTTC. It encodes CSANRVQETQYF.

This chain joins TRBV5-1 and TRBJ2-7, with D unclear. V was clipped by 1 base and J by 2 bases, with 13 bases between them. Germline V lookup: CDR1 SGHRS, CDR2 YFSETQ. This CDR3 has 15 residues. The CDR3 reads CASSLMVARTYEQYF. In DNA, the CDR3 is TGCGCCAGCAGCTTGATGGTTGCTAGGACCTACGAGCAGTACTTC.

V is TRBV15 and J is TRBJ2-7; D is undetermined. Between the trimmed V and J ends, which lost 3 bases and 4 bases, there was a span of 13 bases. CDR3 length equals 14 residues. The germline CDR1 and CDR2 sequences are LNHNV and YYDKDF (reference sequence). In nucleotides, the CDR3 is TGTGCCACCAGCAGGGCCCTAATGTGGTACGAGCAGTACTTC. Amino acid sequence: CATSRALMWYEQYF. The whole variable domain, remainder taken from reference TRBV15 and TRBJ2-7, is DAMVIQNPRYQVTQFGKPVTLSCSQTLNHNVMYWYQQKSSQAPKLLFHYYDKDFNNEADTPDNFQSRRPNTSFCFLDIRSPGLGDTAMYLCATSRALMWYEQYFGPGTRLTVT.

Only a few counts were recorded for this clonotype. The V call is TRBV12-3 or TRBV12-4, the J call TRBJ2-5; the D is unclear. This CDR3 spans 12 amino acids. Trimming cost V 3 bases and J 1 base, with 3 bases left between them. CDR3 DNA sequence: TGTGCCAGCAGTTTTAGCCAAGAGACCCAGTACTTC. This gives the protein CASSFSQETQYF.

The rearrangement links TRBV20-1 to TRBJ2-7; the match to TRBD1 covers 7 bases. Losses at the gene ends were 6 bases for V and 3 bases for J; bases not matched to a gene: 8. The CDR3 extends over 13 amino acids. The germline gives CDR1 DFQATT, CDR2 SNEGSKA (reference sequence). The CDR3 is CSALRTGDYEQYF. CDR3 nucleotides: TGCAGTGCCCTAAGAACAGGGGACTACGAGCAGTACTTC.

V is TRBV20-1 and J is TRBJ2-1; D not resolved. Germline V gene sequence: CDR1 DFQATT, CDR2 SNEGSKA (reference sequence). The CDR3 runs 10 residues. V shed 5 bases and J shed 8 bases, with 7 bases lying between them. The CDR3 DNA follows: TGCAGTGCTCGTGTCGATGAGCAGTTCTTC. Encoded protein: CSARVDEQFF.

V usage is TRBV7-9 and J usage is TRBJ1-1; D ambiguous. Trimming pared 1 base from V and 10 bases from J, leaving 10 bases between. The CDR3 has 12 residues. Germline CDR1 and CDR2: SEHNR and FQNEAQ (reference sequence). The CDR3 nucleotides read TGTGCCAGCAGCTTAGAAAACAGCCCAGCTTTCTTT. As protein: CASSLENSPAFF. Filled out from reference TRBV7-9 and TRBJ1-1, the complete variable domain reads DTGVSQNPRHKITKRGQNVTFRCDPISEHNRLYWYRQTLGQGPEFLTYFQNEAQLEKSRLLSDRFSAERPKGSFSTLEIQRTEQGDSAMYLCASSLENSPAFFGQGTRLTVV.

The chain links TRBV30 to TRBJ2-2, with a possible D match to TRBD2 (6 bases). The CDR3 sequence is 13 residues long. Per germline, CDR1 GTSNPN and CDR2 SVGIG (reference sequence). V gave up 4 bases and J gave up 5 bases, with 11 bases separating them. In DNA, the CDR3 is TGTGCCTGGATCCGACTAGGGACCGGGGAGCTGTTTTTT. It specifies CAWIRLGTGELFF.

The CDR3 nucleotides read TGTGCCAGCAGCGTAGACGGGAGTAAAGATGGCTACACCTTC. This codes for CASSVDGSKDGYTF. The V and J genes are TRBV9 and TRBJ1-2; D gene uncertain. In germline, CDR1 is SGDLS, CDR2 YYNGEE. The CDR3 extends over 14 amino acids. Trimming removed 0 bases at V and 6 bases at J, with 12 bases between.

This clonotype has more than one count but fewer than ten. The V gene is TRBV7-3, the J gene TRBJ2-7, with D tentatively TRBD1 (7 bases). This CDR3 has 14 amino acids. Trimming removed 5 bases at V and 3 bases at J, with 14 bases between. Germline values: CDR1 SGHTA, CDR2 FQGTGA. CDR3 sequence reads: CASSQGGGGYEQYF. DNA for the CDR3: TGTGCCAGCAGCCAGGGGGGTGGCGGCTACGAGCAGTACTTC.

The chain links TRBV20-1 to TRBJ2-1; 11 bases are shared with TRBD2. This CDR3 is 15 amino acids long. Germline CDR1 and CDR2: DFQATT and SNEGSKA (reference sequence). V lost 4 bases and J lost 4; bases outside the gene matches: 6. DNA for the CDR3: TGCAGTGCTATACGGCCTAGCGGGGGGTACAATGAGCAGTTCTTC. It codes for CSAIRPSGGYNEQFF.